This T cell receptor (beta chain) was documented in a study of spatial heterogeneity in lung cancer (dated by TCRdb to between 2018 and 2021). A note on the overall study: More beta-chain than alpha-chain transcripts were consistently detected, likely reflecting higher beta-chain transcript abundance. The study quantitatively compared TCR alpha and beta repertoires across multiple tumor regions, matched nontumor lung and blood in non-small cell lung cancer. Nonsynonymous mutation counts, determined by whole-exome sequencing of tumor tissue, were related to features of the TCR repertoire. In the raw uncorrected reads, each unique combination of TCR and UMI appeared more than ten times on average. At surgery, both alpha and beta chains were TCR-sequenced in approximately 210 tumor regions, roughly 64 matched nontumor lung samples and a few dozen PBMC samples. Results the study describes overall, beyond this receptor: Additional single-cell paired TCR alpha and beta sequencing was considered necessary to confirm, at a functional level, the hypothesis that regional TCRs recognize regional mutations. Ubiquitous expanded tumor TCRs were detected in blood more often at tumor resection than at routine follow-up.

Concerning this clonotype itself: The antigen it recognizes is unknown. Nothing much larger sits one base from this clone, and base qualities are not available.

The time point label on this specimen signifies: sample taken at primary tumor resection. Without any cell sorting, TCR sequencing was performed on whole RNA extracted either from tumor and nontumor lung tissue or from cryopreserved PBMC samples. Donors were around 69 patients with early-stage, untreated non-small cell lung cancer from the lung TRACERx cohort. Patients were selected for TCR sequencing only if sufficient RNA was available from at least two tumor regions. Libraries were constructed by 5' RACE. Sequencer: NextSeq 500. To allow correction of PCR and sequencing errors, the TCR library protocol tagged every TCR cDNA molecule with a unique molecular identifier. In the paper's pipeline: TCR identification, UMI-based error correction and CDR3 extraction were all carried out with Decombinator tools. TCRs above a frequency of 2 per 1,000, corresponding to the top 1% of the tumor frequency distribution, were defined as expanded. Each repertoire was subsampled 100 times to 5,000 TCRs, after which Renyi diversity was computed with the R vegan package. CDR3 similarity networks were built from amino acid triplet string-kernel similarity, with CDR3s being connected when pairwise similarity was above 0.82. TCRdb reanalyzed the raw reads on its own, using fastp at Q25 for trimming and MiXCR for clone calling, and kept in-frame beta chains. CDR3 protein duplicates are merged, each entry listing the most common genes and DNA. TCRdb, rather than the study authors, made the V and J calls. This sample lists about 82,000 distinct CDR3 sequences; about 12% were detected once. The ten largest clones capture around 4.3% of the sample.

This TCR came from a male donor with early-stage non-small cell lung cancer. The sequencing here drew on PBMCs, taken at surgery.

The CDR3 corresponds to CASSWLGQGSSYEQYF. The sequenced DNA: TGTGCCAGCAGCTGGTTGGGACAGGGCAGCTCCTACGAGCAGTACTTC. The V and J segments used are TRBV5-5 and TRBJ2-7, with 9 bases aligning to TRBD1. The CDR3 covers 16 residues, taking in both the cysteine and the phenylalanine. The sequence is cut down to CDR3 DNA, 48 bases in frame from base 1. CDR1 SGHKS and CDR2 YYEKEE are derived from the germline V gene (reference sequence). Ends trimmed: V by 3 bases, J by 0 bases; bases unmatched to a gene: 7.